A single sample is the source of the 30 T cell receptor beta chains below, sequenced in a study of CD8+CD57+ T cells in acquired aplastic anemia. Template material for TCR beta VDJ and CDR3 profiling consisted of genomic DNA. TCRdb itself ran the reads through MiXCR, one entry per CDR3 protein. The sample carries a few hundred thousand distinct CDR3 sequences, about 56% recorded once. The sequencing sample was made of sorted CD4+, CD8+, or CD8+CD57+ T cells (not recorded which) from PBMCs. Source of these receptors: a human donor with severe aplastic anemia or a healthy control (not recorded which).

This clonotype was observed a few times. The J gene is TRBJ1-3, the V gene TRBV10-3; D is ambiguous. The V end was cut by 6 bases, the J end by 4 bases, with 13 bases between. The CDR3 covers 14 residues. Germline CDR1 is ENHRY and CDR2 is SYGVKD. The CDR3 bases are TGTGCCATCAGCCCTAAGGAACAGGGAAACACCATATATTTT. It yields the protein CAISPKEQGNTIYF.

The chain has TRBV24-1 and TRBJ2-1; maybe TRBD1 (5 bases). Germline CDR1 reads KGHDR; CDR2 reads SFDVKD. V gave up 5 bases and J gave up 10 bases, with 20 bases separating them. There are 15 residues in the CDR3. The CDR3 loop reads CATSVGQNPLAEQFF. CDR3 sequence (DNA): TGTGCCACCAGTGTTGGACAAAACCCCCTTGCCGAGCAGTTCTTC.

The chain combines TRBV18 with TRBJ1-3; D gene uncertain. CDR1 is KGHSH, CDR2 LQKENI, per germline. CDR3 length: 15 amino acids. V was cut by 0 bases and J by 7 bases, with 13 bases left in between. CDR3 nucleotides: TGTGCCAGCTCACCACCGTTGGACTATGGGAACACCATATATTTT. Its translation: CASSPPLDYGNTIYF.

The chain combines TRBV7-2 with TRBJ2-1, with D unresolved. The V and J ends lost 4 bases and 7 bases respectively, with 5 bases between them. CDR1 SGHTA and CDR2 FQGNSA come from the germline V gene. The CDR3 spans 11 residues. CDR3 in amino acids: CASSSTNEQFF. The DNA for the CDR3 is TGTGCCAGCAGCTCGACTAATGAGCAGTTCTTC.

The chain joins TRBV6-4 to TRBJ2-3, with 8 bases aligning to TRBD2. V was pared by 5 bases and J by 3 bases, with 10 bases of the junction left unmatched. The germline V gene encodes CDR1 MRHNA and CDR2 SNTAGT. This CDR3 has 16 amino acids. The chain's CDR3 is CASSRRGTGGTDTQYF. CDR3 nucleotide sequence: TGTGCCAGCAGTCGCCGGGGAACGGGAGGGACAGATACGCAGTATTTT.

The chain links TRBV24-1 to TRBJ1-5, with D hard to call. CDR3 length: 15 residues. The germline gives CDR1 KGHDR, CDR2 SFDVKD. V was shortened by 3 bases and J by 1 base, with 9 bases between the two germline ends. The CDR3 region has the DNA TGTGCCACCAGTGATGGGGTTAGCAGCAATCAGCCCCAGCATTTT. The encoded protein is CATSDGVSSNQPQHF.

The chain carries TRBV2 and TRBJ1-2; a weak D match, TRBD1 (6 bases). CDR3 size: 15 residues. Germline CDR1 SNHLY, CDR2 FYNNEI. V was clipped by 4 bases and J by 1 base, with 13 bases between them. CDR3 residues: CASSASGVVNYGYTF. The CDR3 bases are TGTGCCAGCAGTGCCTCAGGGGTAGTTAACTATGGCTACACCTTC.

This chain's CDR3 is CASSRQGGRETQYF. The CDR3 DNA is TGTGCCAGTTCAAGACAGGGAGGGAGAGAGACCCAGTACTTC. This chain connects TRBV19 to TRBJ2-5; D possibly matches TRBD1 or TRBD2 (7 bases each). Between the trimmed V and J ends, which lost 8 bases and 4 bases, there was a span of 17 bases. This CDR3 region has 14 residues. Germline V gene data show CDR1 as LNHDA and CDR2 as SQIVND (reference sequence).

This clonotype was recorded many times. This chain connects TRBV10-3 to TRBJ1-5; D possibly corresponds to TRBD1 (5 bases). The CDR3 totals 14 residues. Trimming removed 4 bases from V and 7 bases from J, with 14 bases in between. The germline gives CDR1 ENHRY, CDR2 SYGVKD. The CDR3 DNA reads as TGTGCCATCAGTGTCCTGGGGACGGAACAGCCCCAGCATTTT. As protein: CAISVLGTEQPQHF.

The CDR3 region has the DNA TGCAGCGTTAGAAAGGACAGCAACACTGAAGCTTTCTTT. This translates into CSVRKDSNTEAFF. This chain connects TRBV29-1 to TRBJ1-1, with D perhaps TRBD1 (6 bases). Germline loops: CDR1 SQVTM, CDR2 ANQGSEA. Deletions cut 5 bases from V and 2 bases from J, with 12 bases between. The CDR3 contains 13 residues.

This clonotype was counted ten times or more. The chain employs TRBV30 and TRBJ1-6; D call uncertain. The germline V and J ends were trimmed by 0 bases and 6 bases, with 9 bases remaining between them. Germline V gene data show CDR1 as GTSNPN and CDR2 as SVGIG (reference sequence). The CDR3 loop spans 14 amino acids. The CDR3 sequence is CAWSVTVGNSPLHF. The CDR3 DNA sequence: TGTGCCTGGAGTGTTACGGTGGGTAATTCACCCCTCCACTTT.

Of note for this clonotype: Mismatch with germline at one junction end may stem from a read error. The chain links TRBV19 to TRBJ2-3, with TRBD1 identical over 7 bases. This CDR3 has 8 amino acids. Per germline, CDR1 LNHDA and CDR2 SQIVND (reference sequence). This CDR3 is CASSTTGF. DNA of the CDR3: TGTGCCAGTAGTACGACAGGGTTT.

This clonotype appeared once. The V gene is TRBV12-5, the J gene TRBJ2-7; 7 bases are shared with TRBD2. CDR3 length: 15 residues. The germline V gene has CDR1 LGHNT and CDR2 FRNRAP. CDR3 region: CASSATSRSSYEQYF. The CDR3 DNA reads as TGTGCCAGCAGTGCGACTAGCCGGAGCTCCTACGAGCAGTACTTC. The complete variable domain, with remaining parts taken from reference TRBV12-5 and TRBJ2-7, reads DARVTQTPRHKVTEMGQEVTMRCQPILGHNTVFWYRQTMMQGLELLAYFRNRAPLDDSGMPKDRFSAEMPDATLATLKIQPSEPRDSAVYFCASSATSRSSYEQYFGPGTRLTVT.

This chain uses TRBV7-8 with TRBJ1-4, with TRBD1 as a possible D gene (6 bases). Looked up from germline, CDR1 is SGHVS and CDR2 is FQNEAQ. Trimming took off 1 base at V and 7 bases at J, with 7 bases between the two ends. The CDR3 is made up of 13 amino acids. CDR3 DNA: TGTGCCAGCAGCTTAGGGACAGCTGAAAAACTGTTTTTT. Its protein is CASSLGTAEKLFF.

At least ten counts were recorded for this clonotype. This sequence joins TRBV20-1 and TRBJ1-6; no clear D gene. Germline V gene sequence: CDR1 DFQATT, CDR2 SNEGSKA (reference sequence). The CDR3 spans 13 residues. Trimming left V 3 bases short and J 9 bases short, with 12 bases between. As DNA, the CDR3 is TGCAGTGCTAGGATTCGGGTTGGTTCACCCCTCCACTTT. This sequence encodes CSARIRVGSPLHF.

V is TRBV7-2 and J is TRBJ2-3; no reliable D call. CDR1 and CDR2 from the germline V gene are SGHTA and FQGNSA. The CDR3 consists of 11 residues. Deletions cut 5 bases from V and 6 bases from J, with 6 bases between. CDR3 residues: CASSQPDTQYF. The CDR3, as DNA: TGTGCCAGCAGCCAGCCGGATACGCAGTATTTT.

This clonotype has ten or more counts. The V call is TRBV5-6, the J call TRBJ1-2; possibly TRBD1 for D (5 bases). V lost 9 bases and J lost 3, with 18 bases in between. Germline V gene lookup returns CDR1 SGHDT and CDR2 YYEEEE. The CDR3 totals 14 residues. The DNA for the CDR3 is TGTGCCACCAAACCCGGGGGGTCTGACTATGGCTACACCTTC. It specifies CATKPGGSDYGYTF.

A note on this clonotype: One end of the junction varies from germline; a read error may be responsible. The chain links TRBV7-4 to TRBJ2-7; 8 bases fit TRBD1. CDR1 and CDR2 (germline): SGHVT, SQSDAQ. There are 14 residues in the CDR3. This CDR3 reads CASSLAQGARERYF. The CDR3, as DNA: TGTGCCAGCAGCTTAGCGCAGGGGGCGAGGGAGCGGTACTTC.

This clonotype was found many times. The chain combines TRBV20-1 with TRBJ2-5; TRBD2 agrees at 11 bases. Trimming at V came to 6 bases and at J to 4 bases, leaving 10 bases not matched to a gene. Germline loops: CDR1 DFQATT, CDR2 SNEGSKA (reference sequence). The CDR3 length is 15 residues. Here the CDR3 reads CSATSGGKFGETQYF. The CDR3 region has the DNA TGCAGTGCAACTAGCGGGGGCAAATTCGGAGAGACCCAGTACTTC.

CDR3 region: CASSHGRPTDTQYF. The CDR3 bases are TGTGCCAGCAGCCATGGACGGCCCACAGATACGCAGTATTTT. The rearrangement links TRBV7-3 to TRBJ2-3; D remains unclear. V was pared by 5 bases and J by 2 bases, with 11 bases between. The germline V gene encodes CDR1 SGHTA and CDR2 FQGTGA. This CDR3 has 14 residues.

V and J are TRBV2 and TRBJ2-7; D is uncertain. CDR1 is SNHLY, CDR2 FYNNEI, per germline. Trimming stripped 7 bases from V and 5 bases from J, with 18 bases between. CDR3 length: 14 residues. Here the CDR3 reads CASTIIAVVDEQYF. Here the CDR3 DNA reads TGTGCCAGCACTATAATTGCGGTGGTGGACGAGCAGTACTTC.

Many counts were recorded for this clonotype. The chain links TRBV7-3 to TRBJ2-2; the D is unclear. Trimming pared 2 bases from V and 0 bases from J, leaving 16 bases between. This CDR3 has 18 residues. CDR1 and CDR2 from the germline V gene are SGHTA and FQGTGA. The CDR3 sequence: CASSLEHIGSANTGELFF. The CDR3 DNA reads as TGTGCCAGCAGCTTAGAACACATAGGGTCCGCGAACACCGGGGAGCTGTTTTTT.

A few counts support this clonotype. The rearrangement links TRBV20-1 to TRBJ1-2; TRBD1 matches at 9 bases. From germline, CDR1 is DFQATT and CDR2 SNEGSKA (reference sequence). The CDR3 runs 14 residues. The V and J ends lost 1 base and 8 bases, in that order; junction bases with no gene match: 8. Written as DNA, the CDR3 is TGCAGTGCTAGAGGGGGACAGGGACGGGGCGGCTACACCTTC. This encodes CSARGGQGRGGYTF.

In its sample, this clonotype was seen many times. The rearrangement joins TRBV15 to TRBJ1-6; no firm D call. Germline values: CDR1 LNHNV, CDR2 YYDKDF (reference sequence). Trimming cost V 1 base and J 7 bases, with 11 bases left between them. CDR3 length equals 15 residues. The CDR3 region has the DNA TGTGCCACCAGCAGAGGGCCCTCACGGAATTCACCCCTCCACTTT. This codes for CATSRGPSRNSPLHF. Supplemented by reference TRBV15 and TRBJ1-6, the full variable domain reads DAMVIQNPRYQVTQFGKPVTLSCSQTLNHNVMYWYQQKSSQAPKLLFHYYDKDFNNEADTPDNFQSRRPNTSFCFLDIRSPGLGDTAMYLCATSRGPSRNSPLHFGNGTRLTVT.

The chain uses TRBV19 and TRBJ2-5; D may be TRBD1 (6 bases). This CDR3 comprises 13 residues. Trimming stripped 7 bases from V and 2 bases from J, with 11 bases between. Germline CDR1 and CDR2: LNHDA and SQIVND (reference sequence). The CDR3 DNA reads as TGTGCCAGTAAAGGGACAACTCAAGAGACCCAGTACTTC. Its translation: CASKGTTQETQYF.

J is TRBJ2-2 and V is TRBV24-1, with TRBD2 matching over 11 bases. The CDR3 consists of 15 residues. Germline assignment: CDR1 KGHDR and CDR2 SFDVKD. The V and J ends lost 12 bases and 4 bases, in that order; junction bases with no gene match: 9. CDR3 sequence reads: CAATGTSGITGELFF. CDR3 coding DNA: TGTGCCGCCACCGGGACTAGCGGAATCACCGGGGAGCTGTTTTTT.

This clonotype was seen only a few times. This chain links TRBV18 with TRBJ1-2; possibly TRBD1 for D (6 bases). V was shortened by 2 bases and J by 8 bases, with 12 bases between the two germline ends. The CDR3 sequence is 13 residues long. Germline assignment: CDR1 KGHSH and CDR2 LQKENI. CDR3 in DNA: TGTGCCAGCTCACCAACTACAGGGACCGGCTACACCTTC. It specifies CASSPTTGTGYTF.

This clonotype was picked up many times. The rearrangement joins TRBV6-1 to TRBJ2-3; D perhaps matches TRBD1 (6 bases). Germline-derived CDR1 and CDR2 are MNHNS and SASEGT. CDR3 length: 15 amino acids. CDR3 protein: CVASNHRVLTDTQYF. The CDR3 DNA reads TGTGTCGCCTCAAATCACAGGGTACTCACAGATACGCAGTATTTT.

The V gene is TRBV20-1, the J gene TRBJ1-1; D gene ambiguous. The V end lost 5 bases, the J end lost 11 bases, and 18 bases lay between the germline ends. This CDR3 spans 12 amino acids. Germline V gene sequence: CDR1 DFQATT, CDR2 SNEGSKA (reference sequence). Here the CDR3 DNA reads TGCAGTGCTTACACCGGGTCCCAGGAGGCTTTCTTT. This gives the protein CSAYTGSQEAFF.

The chain couples TRBV30 to TRBJ1-3, with 10 positions matching TRBD1. The ends lost 3 bases at V and 4 bases at J; junction bases unmatched: 6. Germline CDR1 is GTSNPN and CDR2 is SVGIG (reference sequence). CDR3 length: 15 residues. In DNA form, the CDR3 reads TGTGCCTGGAGCCCGACAGGGGGCCGGGGAAACACCATATATTTT. It specifies CAWSPTGGRGNTIYF. The full variable domain, in which reference TRBV30 and TRBJ1-3 provide the parts outside the CDR3, is SQTIHQWPATLVQPVGSPLSLECTVEGTSNPNLYWYRQAAGRGLQLLFYSVGIGQISSEVPQNLSASRPQDRQFILSSKKLLLSDSGFYLCAWSPTGGRGNTIYFGEGSWLTVV.